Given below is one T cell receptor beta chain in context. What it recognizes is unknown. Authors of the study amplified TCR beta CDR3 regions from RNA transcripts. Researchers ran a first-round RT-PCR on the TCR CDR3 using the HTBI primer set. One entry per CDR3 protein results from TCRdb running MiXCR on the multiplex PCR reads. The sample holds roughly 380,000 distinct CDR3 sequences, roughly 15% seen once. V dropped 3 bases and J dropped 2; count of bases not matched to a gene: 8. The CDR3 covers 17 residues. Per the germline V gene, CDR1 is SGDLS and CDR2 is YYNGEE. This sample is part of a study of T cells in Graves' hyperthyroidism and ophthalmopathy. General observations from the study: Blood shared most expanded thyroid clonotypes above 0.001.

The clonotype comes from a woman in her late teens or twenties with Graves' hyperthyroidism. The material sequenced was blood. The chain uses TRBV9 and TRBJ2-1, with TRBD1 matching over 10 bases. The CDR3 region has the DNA TGTGCCAGCAGCGCCCCCCGGGACAGGGGTCCCTACAATGAGCAGTTCTTC. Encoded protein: CASSAPRDRGPYNEQFF.